The 16 T cell receptor beta chains presented below share a single source sample, sequenced in a study of a mutant IDH1 vaccine in newly diagnosed glioma. This table comes from immunoSEQ multiplex PCR, and its TCRdb copy is limited to in-frame clones, with some not included. The table has fewer than 45,000 clones, less than 85% seen once; the top ten hold around 20%. Time point: week 47, end of study. What each vaccine dose contained was 300 ug of mutant IDH1 20-mer peptide, accompanied by topical imiquimod. For these receptors, no antigen is known. The input for sequencing was PBMCs, taken from a glioma patient whose treatment included an IDH1 peptide vaccine. These receptors all come from a man between 18 and 35 years old with glioma. Some clones in this sample may be carry-over from other donors' samples.

This sequence joins TRBV6-1 and TRBJ1-1, with 8 bases aligning to TRBD1. J gave up 5 bases and V 0 bases, and 8 bases lay outside the gene matches. This CDR3 is built from 16 residues. In germline, CDR1 is MNHNS, CDR2 SASEGT. The CDR3 loop is CASSEAGRGPVTEAFF. The CDR3 DNA sequence: TGTGCCAGCAGTGAAGCGGGCAGGGGGCCGGTTACTGAAGCTTTCTTT.

CDR3 nucleotide sequence: TGTGCCAGCAGTGAATTGGCACAGGGCTATGGCTACACCTTC. It specifies CASSELAQGYGYTF. The V call is TRBV25-1, the J call TRBJ1-2; D may be TRBD1 (6 bases). Germline-derived CDR1 and CDR2 are MGHDK and SYGVNS. V lost 1 base to trimming and J lost 4 bases, with 10 bases between them. The CDR3 is made up of 14 amino acids.

This chain connects TRBV10-3 to TRBJ1-2; D is undetermined. The germline CDR1 and CDR2 sequences are ENHRY and SYGVKD. The CDR3 extends over 11 amino acids. Between the trimmed V and J ends, which lost 4 bases and 6 bases, there was a span of 6 bases. CDR3 DNA sequence: TGTGCCATCAGTGTAGGAGATGGCTACACCTTC. Protein: CAISVGDGYTF.

This clone appeared a few times. The rearrangement links TRBV28 to TRBJ2-1; D is possibly TRBD1 (5 bases). The CDR3 consists of 15 residues. From germline, CDR1 is MDHEN and CDR2 SYDVKM. Trimming took 3 bases from V and 3 from J, leaving 12 bases between them. CDR3 sequence: CASSLGQDVYNEQFF. The CDR3 DNA sequence: TGTGCCAGCAGTTTGGGGCAGGACGTCTACAATGAGCAGTTCTTC.

This chain joins TRBV19 and TRBJ1-5; a weak D match, TRBD1 (5 bases). There are 16 residues in the CDR3. The germline V gene encodes CDR1 LNHDA and CDR2 SQIVND (reference sequence). The V gene lost 5 bases and the J gene lost 3 bases, with 17 bases spanning the gap. CDR3 DNA sequence: TGTGCCAGTAGTCTCCCCAGGGAAAGGCCCAATCAGCCCCAGCATTTT. Protein sequence: CASSLPRERPNQPQHF. The variable domain in full, with the rest retrieved from reference TRBV19 and TRBJ1-5, is DGGITQSPKYLFRKEGQNVTLSCEQNLNHDAMYWYRQDPGQGLRLIYYSQIVNDFQKGDIAEGYSVSREKKESFPLTVTSAQKNPTAFYLCASSLPRERPNQPQHFGDGTRLSIL.

This rearrangement joins TRBV28 to TRBJ1-2, with D tentatively TRBD1 (5 bases). The V gene lost 6 bases and the J gene lost 2 bases, with 10 bases spanning the gap. The germline CDR1 and CDR2 sequences are MDHEN and SYDVKM. The CDR3 sequence is 13 residues long. The CDR3 DNA sequence: TGTGCCAGCAGCTGGGACGGGAACTATGGCTACACCTTC. It encodes CASSWDGNYGYTF.

This sequence joins TRBV29-1 and TRBJ2-7; D may match TRBD1 or TRBD2 (5 bases each). Trimming cost V 3 bases and J 2 bases, with 17 bases left between them. There are 15 residues in the CDR3. Germline CDR1 is SQVTM and CDR2 is ANQGSEA. The CDR3 is CSVEGLQDSTYEQYF. The DNA for the CDR3 is TGCAGCGTTGAGGGGTTACAGGACTCAACCTACGAGCAGTACTTC.

This clone was seen more than once but under ten times. The chain is built from TRBV7-9 and TRBJ1-1; unclear D gene. Trimming shortened V by 6 bases and J by 5 bases, and 7 bases separated the two germline ends. The CDR3 covers 11 residues. Germline CDR1 and CDR2: SEHNR and FQNEAQ (reference sequence). The CDR3 is CASRSKTEAFF. The CDR3 bases are TGTGCCAGCAGATCAAAGACTGAAGCTTTCTTT.

This clone was observed a single time. The gene calls are TRBV5-1 and TRBJ1-2, with D perhaps TRBD1 (5 bases). V was shortened by 5 bases and J by 7 bases, with 9 bases between the two germline ends. This CDR3 has 11 amino acids. Germline CDR1 SGHRS, CDR2 YFSETQ. Here the CDR3 DNA reads TGCGCCAGCAGTCAGGGAGGTGGCTACACCTTC. It specifies CASSQGGGYTF.

This chain joins TRBV29-1 and TRBJ1-1; D might be TRBD1 (5 bases). V was pared by 7 bases and J by 1 base, with 16 bases between. The CDR3 has 14 amino acids. Looked up from germline, CDR1 is SQVTM and CDR2 is ANQGSEA. DNA for the CDR3: TGCAGCGCCTCAGGGCCTGAACCGAACACTGAAGCTTTCTTT. Protein product: CSASGPEPNTEAFF. Full variable domain (rest looked up from reference TRBV29-1 and TRBJ1-1): SAVISQKPSRDICQRGTSLTIQCQVDSQVTMMFWYRQQPGQSLTLIATANQGSEATYESGFVIDKFPISRPNLTFSTLTVSNMSPEDSSIYLCSASGPEPNTEAFFGQGTRLTVV.

The gene calls are TRBV19 and TRBJ1-1, with 7 bases aligning to TRBD1. The CDR3 consists of 15 residues. The germline V gene has CDR1 LNHDA and CDR2 SQIVND (reference sequence). The junction had 6 bases not matched to a gene; V was cut back by 3 bases and J by 2 bases. The CDR3 protein is CASSIWQGGNTEAFF. CDR3 sequence (DNA): TGTGCCAGTAGTATTTGGCAGGGGGGAAACACTGAAGCTTTCTTT.

V is TRBV10-3 and J is TRBJ1-1; D remains ambiguous. Trimming stripped 10 bases from V and 5 bases from J, with 11 bases between. CDR1 and CDR2 (germline): ENHRY, SYGVKD. The CDR3 spans 11 residues. The CDR3: CATGYLTEAFF. In DNA, the CDR3 is TGTGCCACCGGGTACTTGACTGAAGCTTTCTTT.

The chain couples TRBV5-1 to TRBJ1-1, with 8 positions matching TRBD1. Germline CDR1 and CDR2: SGHRS and YFSETQ. Trimming removed 2 bases from V and 5 bases from J; junction bases left unmatched: 8. There are 15 residues in the CDR3. For the CDR3, the DNA is TGCGCCAGCAGCTTAGTAGGACAGGGTTGGACTGAAGCTTTCTTT. Protein: CASSLVGQGWTEAFF.

This clone was counted a single time. The V and J genes are TRBV15 and TRBJ2-3; D uncertain. The CDR3 covers 13 residues. CDR1 and CDR2 (germline): LNHNV, YYDKDF (reference sequence). Trimming took 0 bases from V and 5 from J, leaving 6 bases between them. The CDR3: CATSRDLGDTQYF. In DNA, the CDR3 is TGTGCCACCAGCAGAGATCTAGGAGATACGCAGTATTTT.

The DNA for the CDR3 is TGTGCCAGCAGCTTAATCCTGGATCGGGGAAACACCATATATTTT. Its protein is CASSLILDRGNTIYF. V is TRBV7-9 and J is TRBJ1-3; D remains unclear. Trimming pared 2 bases from V and 4 bases from J, leaving 12 bases between. The CDR3 is made up of 15 amino acids. Germline loops: CDR1 SEHNR, CDR2 FQNEAQ (reference sequence).

The rearrangement uses TRBV9 and TRBJ1-1; the D gene is possibly TRBD1 (5 bases). Trimming stripped 1 base from V and 3 bases from J, with 16 bases between. CDR1 and CDR2 (germline): SGDLS, YYNGEE. The CDR3 contains 16 residues. CDR3: CASSVHSLGGDTEAFF. As DNA, the CDR3 is TGTGCCAGCAGCGTACATAGTTTGGGGGGGGACACTGAAGCTTTCTTT.